The present entry profiles one T cell receptor beta chain with its context. Its antigen is still unknown. Base-call qualities are not available, and no considerably larger clone is one nucleotide away. CDR1 and CDR2 are read off the germline V gene as SGHRS and YFSETQ. Taken from cysteine to phenylalanine, the CDR3 has 14 residues. Only CDR3 DNA remains: 42 bases, in frame from the first base. V has 7 bases trimmed and J has 0 bases trimmed; junction bases matching no gene number 4. These data belong to a study of shared clonotypes between healthy human individuals (dated by TCRdb to about 2020). Regarding the research as a whole: The cohort included a few men and two women between 18 and 49 years of age. To estimate repertoire size and how much clonotypes are shared between individuals, the study performed deep sequencing of blood TCR repertoires from roughly five healthy adults. Libraries were prepared and TCR repertoires were sequenced by different laboratories using diverse techniques, in order to increase sequencing depth and limit assay-specific biases. Per donor, leukapheresis produced somewhere between about 0.94 and 9.5 billion PBMCs. For each donor, three plates each were used for CD4 naive and CD4 memory, two plates were used for CD8 naive, and one plate was used for CD8 memory. Summary of the overall study and its limitations: Incomplete sequencing was indicated by rarefaction of sorted-subset datasets, despite the large sequencing depth. Sampling was restricted to blood, and TCR repertoires in tissue are likely to differ from TCR repertoires in blood. Sharing across a few donors was observed for roughly 5% of naive CD4, 3% to 3.5% of naive CD8, 2% to 2.5% of memory CD4, and around 0.44% of memory CD8 clonotypes. Compared with non-shared clonotypes, the clonotypes found in all four sorted-subset donors had higher generation probabilities. Naive subsets generally had larger estimated clonotype richness than memory subsets did. Based on pairwise subsampling, the degree of clonotype sharing among donors was expected to be affected by sequencing depth. The genetic and exposure-history diversity represented was limited by the small number of donors.

For the CD8 naive samples, CD45RO-negative cells were positively selected for CCR7, yielding a CD45RA+CCR7+ population from which TemRA cells were excluded. The donors were healthy, HIV-negative adults who had no recently reported acute infections or vaccinations. Every donor was a Caucasian adult living in Nashville, Tennessee, USA. Blood was obtained by leukapheresis, after which PBMCs were separated by Ficoll-Histopaque density gradient centrifugation and cryopreserved in liquid nitrogen vapor phase. Analytical flow cytometry was used to check the purity and quantity of every magnetically sorted T cell population. Genomic DNA was isolated from every sorted fraction and measured by UV absorbance on a Nanodrop 2000c. Using the deep immunoSEQ assay, TCR CDR3 regions were amplified from genomic DNA by multiplex PCR. Genomic DNA extracted from each cell subset was distributed evenly over all wells of several immunoSEQ 96-well plates, and each plate served as one replicate. For sorted subsets, 150 to 250 ng genomic DNA, equal to approximately 30,000 T cell genomes, was loaded into each replicate PCR. The purified libraries were quantified using a Qubit 3.0 fluorometer, sized with a Bioanalyzer 2100, and then quantified again using the KAPA Library Quantification kit. A separate single-read 150-cycle Illumina NextSeq 550 flow cell was used to sequence each immunoSEQ 96-well plate. As for the authors' bioinformatics: Because the immunoSEQ output held only junctional sequences and lacked quality scores, the filtering could not match the filtering applied to full-length reads. To assign V/J genes and CDR3, sequences were annotated against IMGT germline references using PyIR, a Python wrapper for IgBLAST v1.9. Any read was removed if the V/J assignment was weak (E-value above 1e-6), the CDR3 was missing, or the read contained stop codons, out-of-frame junctions, or ambiguous translated residues. V3J clonotypes were defined by identical inferred V gene, J gene, and CDR3 amino acid sequence. The percentage overlap between two repertoires was calculated by dividing the number of shared unique clonotypes by the size of the smaller repertoire. Three approaches were used to assess repertoire richness: RTK rarefaction, the Chao1 estimator, and Recon v2.1 estimates of unobserved clonotypes. Generation probabilities were computed with OLGA for all TCRbeta clonotypes obtained by the gDNA method from several donors. In TCRdb, the immuneACCESS table is reduced to in-frame sequences with V and J assigned. These tables do not hold every clone; where another copy was compared, an unresolved V gene accounts for under half, and the others remain unexplained. V, J and clone size were drawn from that table, and D and trimming were deduced from the DNA. The sample profile shows about 800,000 clones; about 96% of them were found once. The ten largest clones represent under 0.3% of the sample.

The source of this sequence is a man aged 25 to 45 in good health. This receptor chain uses TRBV5-1 and TRBJ1-3, and 7 junction bases match TRBD1. Sequencing used naive CD8+ T cells sorted from blood. The sample's cell subset or site label is to be understood as: CD45RA+CCR7+. The CDR3 reads as follows: CASGPGGSGNTIYF. Read as DNA, the sequence is TGCGCCAGCGGACCAGGGGGCTCTGGAAACACCATATATTTT.